These 19 T cell receptor beta chains share one sample of origin, sequenced in a study of T cells in women clearing cervical HPV infection. TCRdb keeps only in-frame clones here, not all; method: immunoSEQ multiplex PCR. In total, the table holds tens of thousands of clones. Sequences were obtained from blood buffy coat. These receptors were taken from a woman aged 18-70 years with a cervical HPV16 infection that either progressed to CIN3+ or cleared (not recorded which).

Note on this clone: The read stops 3 residues short of the end of the CDR3; the missing end is completed from the germline J gene. The chain links TRBV7-2 to TRBJ2-3, with 8 positions matching TRBD1. CDR3 length equals 15 residues. The trim removed 2 bases at V and 0 bases at J, leaving 1 base unmatched. Germline CDR1 reads SGHTA; CDR2 reads FQGNSA. Partial CDR3 DNA: TGTGCCAGCAGCTTACGACAGGGGAGCACAGATACG. As protein: CASSLRQGSTDT. In full, the CDR3 is CASSLRQGSTDTQYF.

Comment on this clone: With the read ending 3 residues before the CDR3 end, the germline J gene is used to fill in that end. The chain carries TRBV5-1 and TRBJ1-6; D possibly corresponds to TRBD1 (5 bases). The CDR3 loop spans 14 amino acids. The V gene's germline CDR1 is SGHRS and CDR2 YFSETQ. Between the trimmed V and J ends, which lost 7 bases and 3 bases, there was a span of 11 bases. CDR3 DNA, as far as it was read: TGCGCCAGCCGGCGGGGCAGCTATAATTCACCC. Amino acids: CASRRGSYNSP. Given in full, the CDR3 is CASRRGSYNSPLHF.

As regards this clone: The read comes to an end 3 residues before the CDR3 does, leaving the germline J gene to fill in the end. V gene TRBV19 combines with J gene TRBJ2-2; TRBD2 is a possible D gene (6 bases). The CDR3 contains 12 residues. Trimming removed 10 bases from V and 6 bases from J, with 12 bases in between. Germline values: CDR1 LNHDA, CDR2 SQIVND (reference sequence). Incomplete CDR3 DNA: TGTGCCACCCGAGGAGGGTCCGGGGAG. Protein product: CATRGGSGE. The full CDR3 sequence reads CATRGGSGELFF.

As concerns this clone: The sequenced fragment ends 3 residues before the CDR3 boundary, so the rest is inferred from the germline J gene. The chain uses TRBV5-4 and TRBJ2-7, with 9 positions matching TRBD1. J gave up 3 bases and V 1 base, and 8 bases lay outside the gene matches. This CDR3 comprises 16 residues. Germline V gene sequence: CDR1 SGHNT, CDR2 YYREEE (reference sequence). The sequenced part of the CDR3 DNA is TGTGCCAGCAGCTTGCTGAGGACAGGGGAAAGCTACGAG. It yields the protein CASSLLRTGESYE. The full CDR3 is CASSLLRTGESYEQYF.

This clone is called medium-sized based on its frequency. CDR3 DNA, as far as it was read: TGCGCCAGCAGCTTGGCCGAACATTCTTATTCACCC. Amino acid sequence: CASSLAEHSYSP. The full CDR3 is CASSLAEHSYSPLHF. The chain has TRBV5-1 and TRBJ1-6, with D hard to call. The read ends 3 residues before the CDR3 terminus; that terminus is restored from the germline J gene. The CDR3 is 15 residues long. The germline V gene encodes CDR1 SGHRS and CDR2 YFSETQ. Trimming took 0 bases from V and 8 from J, leaving 12 bases between them.

In regard to this clone: With the read ending 3 residues before the CDR3 end, the germline J gene is used to fill in that end. Other DNA sequences in the sample encode the same CDR3. J is TRBJ1-3 and V is TRBV19; possibly TRBD1 for D (6 bases). V was shortened by 5 bases and J by 0 bases, with 14 bases between the two germline ends. The CDR3 totals 16 residues. Germline V gene data show CDR1 as LNHDA and CDR2 as SQIVND (reference sequence). The CDR3 sequence: CASSEDSWLSGNTIYF. The covered CDR3 bases are TGTGCCAGTAGTGAGGACAGCTGGCTCTCTGGAAACACC.

CDR3 bases read: TGTGCCAGCAGCCAAGAGTGGGGGACAGGAGTCGAG. It encodes CASSQEWGTGVE. The full CDR3 reads CASSQEWGTGVEQYF. The rearrangement links TRBV14 to TRBJ2-7; TRBD1 agrees at 8 bases. With the read ending 3 residues before the CDR3 end, the germline J gene is used to fill in that end. The CDR3 has 15 residues. Germline trimming cut 0 bases from V and 6 bases from J; bases unmatched to any gene: 7. Per germline, CDR1 SGHDN and CDR2 FVKESK.

Details on this clone: The CDR3 is cut off 3 residues early in the read; its end comes from the germline J gene. This rearrangement joins TRBV7-3 to TRBJ1-4; 8 bases line up with TRBD1. The V segment lost 5 bases and the J segment 5 bases; nucleotides outside the gene matches: 7. Looked up from germline, CDR1 is SGHTA and CDR2 is FQGTGA. The length of the CDR3 is 15 residues. The CDR3 DNA, read in part, is TGTGCCAGCAGCCTCTCGGGGACAGGAAATGAAAAA. Protein product: CASSLSGTGNEK. The full CDR3 sequence reads CASSLSGTGNEKLFF.

As regards this clone: The read stops 3 residues short of the end of the CDR3; the missing end is completed from the germline J gene. The rearrangement joins TRBV14 to TRBJ1-1; no firm D call. Germline V gives CDR1 SGHDN, CDR2 FVKESK. The CDR3 is 12 residues long. V lost 1 base, J lost 7 bases, and 7 bases lay in between. Partial CDR3 DNA: TGTGCCAGCAGCCAAGTAGGCGGTGAA. Its translation: CASSQVGGE. The whole CDR3 reads CASSQVGGEAFF.

Remarks on this clone: The CDR3 end falls 3 residues outside the read, so it is completed with the germline J gene. The chain joins TRBV20-1 to TRBJ2-5; D call uncertain. Trimming removed 5 bases at V and 3 bases at J, with 10 bases between. The CDR3 is made up of 12 amino acids. Germline lookup yields CDR1 DFQATT and CDR2 SNEGSKA (reference sequence). The DNA read from the CDR3 is TGCAGTGCTTCTAGGAACAAAGAGACC. It yields the protein CSASRNKET. The whole CDR3 sequence reads CSASRNKETQYF.

Comment on this clone: The read gets to within 3 residues of the CDR3 end, and the germline J gene fills in the rest. The chain couples TRBV2 to TRBJ2-3, with 8 bases fitting TRBD1. The CDR3 is 14 residues long. Germline CDR1 SNHLY, CDR2 FYNNEI. The part of the CDR3 DNA that was read is TGTGCCAGCAGTGTAAGGGACAGGTTTCAGCCG. Its translation is CASSVRDRFQP. The full CDR3 reads CASSVRDRFQPQYF. The whole variable domain, remainder taken from reference TRBV2 and TRBJ2-3, is EPEVTQTPSHQVTQMGQEVILRCVPISNHLYFYWYRQILGQKVEFLVSFYNNEISEKSEIFDDQFSVERPDGSNFTLKIRSTKLEDSAMYFCASSVRDRFQPQYFGPGTRLTVL.

As regards this clone: The read comes to an end 3 residues before the CDR3 does, leaving the germline J gene to fill in the end. The V gene is TRBV29-1, the J gene TRBJ1-2; TRBD1 matches 8 bases. Germline CDR1 reads SQVTM; CDR2 reads ANQGSEA. The CDR3 sequence is 14 residues long. CDR3 protein: CSAPTGGDKNIYTF. The sequenced CDR3 bases are TGCAGCGCCCCCACAGGGGGTGACAAAAACATC.

As for this clone: The read halts 3 residues ahead of the CDR3 end, with the missing end drawn from the germline J gene. The V and J genes are TRBV6-1 and TRBJ1-5, with 9 bases matching TRBD1. Germline V gives CDR1 MNHNS, CDR2 SASEGT. CDR3 size: 14 residues. The junction had 2 bases not matched to a gene; V was cut back by 3 bases and J by 5 bases. CDR3 DNA (partial): TGTGCCAGCAGTGAGACAGGGGGGCATCAGCCC. It yields the protein CASSETGGHQP. The full CDR3 protein reads CASSETGGHQPQHF.

The CDR3 DNA, read in part, is TGTGCCAGCAGCCCCCGGACCCAGGGAAACGAG. It encodes CASSPRTQGNE. The CDR3 in full is CASSPRTQGNEQYF. This chain uses TRBV9 with TRBJ2-7; the D gene is possibly TRBD1 (5 bases). From the germline J gene comes the end of the CDR3, since the read stops 3 residues before it. CDR1 and CDR2 (germline): SGDLS, YYNGEE. V was trimmed by 4 bases and J by 5 bases, leaving 16 bases between them. CDR3 length: 14 amino acids.

Incomplete CDR3 DNA: TGTGCCAGCAGCTCCTTCGGGGGTAGCAATCAGCCG. Its translation: CASSSFGGSNQP. The full CDR3 reads CASSSFGGSNQPQYF. The chain links TRBV7-9 to TRBJ2-3; tentatively, D is TRBD2 (6 bases). The DNA ends 3 residues before the CDR3 does, and the rest of the CDR3 is filled in from the germline J gene. The CDR3 has 15 residues. Germline assignment: CDR1 SEHNR and CDR2 FQNEAQ (reference sequence).

This clone registers medium-sized (0.01 to 0.1%) by frequency. The read comes to an end 3 residues before the CDR3 does, leaving the germline J gene to fill in the end. This chain links TRBV29-1 with TRBJ2-2; a possible D gene is TRBD2 (5 bases). V was shortened by 2 bases and J by 5 bases, with 9 bases between the two germline ends. The CDR3 extends over 13 amino acids. Per germline, CDR1 SQVTM and CDR2 ANQGSEA. The CDR3 DNA, read in part, is TGCAGCGTTGAAACTAGGGTAACCGGGGAG. This codes for CSVETRVTGE. The entire CDR3 protein reads CSVETRVTGELFF.

As concerns this clone: From the germline J gene comes the end of the CDR3, since the read stops 3 residues before it. The chain couples TRBV5-1 to TRBJ2-5; 10 nucleotides line up with TRBD2. The CDR3 length is 16 residues. Germline V gives CDR1 SGHRS, CDR2 YFSETQ. Germline trimming cut 8 bases from V and 0 bases from J; bases unmatched to any gene: 10. The CDR3 region is CASRKGLAMDQETQYF. The sequenced part of the CDR3 DNA is TGCGCCAGTAGAAAGGGACTAGCGATGGACCAAGAGACC.

Notes on this clone: The DNA ends 3 residues before the CDR3 does, and the rest of the CDR3 is filled in from the germline J gene. The chain couples TRBV19 to TRBJ1-2; D might be TRBD1 (5 bases). The CDR3 covers 15 residues. The V gene's germline CDR1 is LNHDA and CDR2 SQIVND (reference sequence). CDR3 DNA (partial): TGTGCCAGTCACAAGGGACTAGCTTTCAGCCATGAC. Translating it yields CASHKGLAFSHD. The CDR3 in full is CASHKGLAFSHDYTF.

Comments on this clone: Sequencing ends 3 residues short of the CDR3 end; the germline J gene provides the rest. The chain combines TRBV10-2 with TRBJ2-3; 11 nucleotides align to TRBD2. Germline trimming cut 7 bases from V and 6 bases from J; bases unmatched to any gene: 3. Germline-derived CDR1 and CDR2 are WSHSY and SAAADI. The CDR3 has 13 residues. The covered CDR3 bases are TGCGCCAGCATGGGACTAGCGGAGGATACG. It encodes CASMGLAEDT. From start to end, the CDR3 is CASMGLAEDTQYF.